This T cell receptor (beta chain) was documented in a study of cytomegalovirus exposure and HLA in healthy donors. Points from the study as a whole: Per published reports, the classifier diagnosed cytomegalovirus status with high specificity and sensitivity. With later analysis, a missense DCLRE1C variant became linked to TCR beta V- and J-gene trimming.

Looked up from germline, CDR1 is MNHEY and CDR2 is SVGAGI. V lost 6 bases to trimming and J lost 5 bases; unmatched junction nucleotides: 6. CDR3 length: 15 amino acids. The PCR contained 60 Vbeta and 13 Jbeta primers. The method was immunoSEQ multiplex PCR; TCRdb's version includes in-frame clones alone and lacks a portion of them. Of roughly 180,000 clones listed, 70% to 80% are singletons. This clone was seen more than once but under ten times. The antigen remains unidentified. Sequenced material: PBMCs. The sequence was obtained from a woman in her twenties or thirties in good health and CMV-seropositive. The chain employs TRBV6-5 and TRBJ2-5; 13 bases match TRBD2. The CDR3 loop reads CASSRTSGSFETQYF. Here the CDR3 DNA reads TGTGCCAGCAGCCGGACTAGCGGGAGTTTTGAGACCCAGTACTTC.